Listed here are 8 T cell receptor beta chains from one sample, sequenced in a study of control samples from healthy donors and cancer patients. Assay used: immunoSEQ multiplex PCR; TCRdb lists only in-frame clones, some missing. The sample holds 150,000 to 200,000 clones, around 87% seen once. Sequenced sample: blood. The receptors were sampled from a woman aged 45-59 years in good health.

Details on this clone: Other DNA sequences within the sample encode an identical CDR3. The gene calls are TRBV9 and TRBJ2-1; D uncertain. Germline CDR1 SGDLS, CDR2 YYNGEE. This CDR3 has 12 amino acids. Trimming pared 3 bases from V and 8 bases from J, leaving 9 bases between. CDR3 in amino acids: CASSETSHEQFF. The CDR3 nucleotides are TGTGCCAGCAGCGAAACGTCCCATGAGCAGTTCTTC.

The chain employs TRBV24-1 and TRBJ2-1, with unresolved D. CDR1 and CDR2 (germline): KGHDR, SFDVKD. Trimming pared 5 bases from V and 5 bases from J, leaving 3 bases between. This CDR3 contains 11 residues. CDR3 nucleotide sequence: TGTGCCACCAGTGTCGACAATGAGCAGTTCTTC. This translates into CATSVDNEQFF.

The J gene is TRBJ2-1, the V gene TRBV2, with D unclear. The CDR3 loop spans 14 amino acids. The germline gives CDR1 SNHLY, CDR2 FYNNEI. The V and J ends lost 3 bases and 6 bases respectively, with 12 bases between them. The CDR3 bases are TGTGCCAGCAGTGAGTTATCTAGAACCAATGAGCAGTTCTTC. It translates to CASSELSRTNEQFF.

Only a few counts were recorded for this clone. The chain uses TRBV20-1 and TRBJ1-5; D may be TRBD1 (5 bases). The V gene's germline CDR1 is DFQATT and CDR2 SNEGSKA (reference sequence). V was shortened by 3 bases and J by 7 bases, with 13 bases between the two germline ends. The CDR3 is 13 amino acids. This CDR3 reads CSASQGGEQPQHF. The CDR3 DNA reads TGCAGTGCTAGTCAGGGCGGGGAGCAGCCCCAGCATTTT.

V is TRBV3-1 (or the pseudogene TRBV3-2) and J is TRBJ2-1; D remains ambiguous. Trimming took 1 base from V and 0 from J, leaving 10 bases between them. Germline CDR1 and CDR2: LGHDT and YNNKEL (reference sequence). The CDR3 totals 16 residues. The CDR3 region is CASSQGSRASYNEQFF. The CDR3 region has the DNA TGTGCCAGCAGCCAAGGGTCCCGGGCCTCCTACAATGAGCAGTTCTTC.

This chain's CDR3 is CASSQDGSSHYGYTF. DNA of the CDR3: TGCGCCAGCAGCCAAGACGGCAGCTCGCACTATGGCTACACCTTC. The rearrangement links TRBV4-1 to TRBJ1-2; no firm D call. This CDR3 is 15 amino acids long. The V end was cut by 0 bases, the J end by 3 bases, with 11 bases between. The germline CDR1 and CDR2 sequences are MGHRA and YSYEKL.

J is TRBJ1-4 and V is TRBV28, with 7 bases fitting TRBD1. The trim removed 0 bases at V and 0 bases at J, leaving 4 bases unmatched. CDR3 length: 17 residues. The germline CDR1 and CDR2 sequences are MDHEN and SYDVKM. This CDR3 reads CASSLWRGLSTNEKLFF. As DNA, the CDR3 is TGTGCCAGCAGTTTATGGAGGGGGCTCTCAACTAATGAAAAACTGTTTTTT.

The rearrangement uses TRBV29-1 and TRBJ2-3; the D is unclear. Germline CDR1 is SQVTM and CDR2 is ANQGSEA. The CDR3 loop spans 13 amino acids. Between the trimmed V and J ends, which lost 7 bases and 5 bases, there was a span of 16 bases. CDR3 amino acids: CSAFRQNRDTQYF. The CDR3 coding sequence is TGCAGCGCCTTTCGGCAGAACCGAGATACGCAGTATTTT.